What follows are 4 T cell receptor beta chains derived from one specimen sequenced in a study of T-cell reconstitution after alpha-beta-depleted transplantation in children. Researchers prepared the TCRbeta library using unique molecular identifiers, the study reports. TCRdb passed the PCR reads through MiXCR, listing each CDR3 protein once. The sample has more than 85,000 distinct CDR3 sequences; 9% to 12% are singletons. This material consisted of PBMCs from the stem cell graft donor, taken from the stem cell graft. The receptor set was obtained from a human donor who donated a stem cell graft to a child with acute lymphoblastic leukemia.

This clonotype was detected a few times. This chain uses TRBV30 with TRBJ1-5; D might be TRBD1 (5 bases). The CDR3 spans 15 residues. V was cut by 2 bases and J by 7 bases, with 18 bases left in between. CDR1 is GTSNPN and CDR2 is SVGIG in the germline V gene (reference sequence). The CDR3 here is CAWSTGSGLGQPQHF. The CDR3 bases are TGTGCCTGGAGTACTGGGTCGGGGCTAGGACAGCCCCAGCATTTT.

This clonotype was recorded at least ten times. J is TRBJ2-1 and V is TRBV7-9; maybe TRBD2 (6 bases). The V end lost 2 bases, the J end lost 5 bases, and 10 bases lay between the germline ends. This CDR3 has 14 amino acids. Germline CDR1 SEHNR, CDR2 FQNEAQ (reference sequence). The CDR3 here is CASSLMGGDNEQFF. CDR3 in DNA: TGTGCCAGCAGCTTAATGGGCGGGGACAATGAGCAGTTCTTC.

This clonotype appeared many times. The rearrangement uses TRBV7-9 and TRBJ1-5; D is uncertain. Trimming pared 4 bases from V and 3 bases from J, leaving 10 bases between. This CDR3 contains 14 residues. The germline CDR1 and CDR2 sequences are SEHNR and FQNEAQ (reference sequence). CDR3 amino acids: CASSSYGPNQPQHF. The CDR3 DNA sequence: TGTGCCAGCAGCTCATACGGACCCAATCAGCCCCAGCATTTT.

This clonotype was observed many times. V usage is TRBV28 and J usage is TRBJ2-1; possibly TRBD2 for D (6 bases). The CDR3 totals 14 residues. V was trimmed by 3 bases and J by 7 bases, leaving 13 bases between them. The V gene's germline CDR1 is MDHEN and CDR2 SYDVKM. CDR3 in amino acids: CASSFGLPKNEQFF. CDR3 bases: TGTGCCAGCAGTTTCGGACTACCGAAGAATGAGCAGTTCTTC.